Shown below are 2 T cell receptor beta chains from a single sample sequenced in a study of shared clonotypes between healthy human individuals. Produced via immunoSEQ multiplex PCR; TCRdb's table is partial and in-frame only. This table has more than 2,000,000 clones, just over 90% appearing once. The material sequenced was naive CD4+ T cells from PBMCs. Subset meaning: CD45RA+ positively selected. These receptors came from a man aged 18 to 29 in good health. Some clones in this sample may be carry-over from other donors' samples.

V and J are TRBV5-1 and TRBJ2-1; D gene ambiguous. The CDR3 is 16 residues long. The germline gives CDR1 SGHRS, CDR2 YFSETQ. Trimming took off 1 base at V and 0 bases at J, with 11 bases between the two ends. The CDR3 region is CASSLSPPSSYNEQFF. The CDR3 DNA is TGCGCCAGCAGCTTGTCCCCTCCCAGCTCCTACAATGAGCAGTTCTTC.

The chain is built from TRBV7-2 and TRBJ2-2; D possibly uses TRBD1 or TRBD2 (5 bases each). The ends were cut back, 4 bases at V and 1 base at J, with 7 bases in the middle. The CDR3 contains 14 residues. Germline CDR1 and CDR2: SGHTA and FQGNSA. CDR3 loop: CASSSGRNTGELFF. The DNA of the CDR3 is TGTGCCAGCAGCTCGGGACGGAACACCGGGGAGCTGTTTTTT.